This TCR beta chain came from a study of T cell responses to AZD1222 COVID-19 vaccine. Across the whole study: Second-dose recipients at about 4 or about 12 weeks were treated as one pooled group. Study-wide results and caveats: It should be noted that donors were predominantly white British and more often female, and clonal diversity was possibly underestimated. Just six people given AZD1222 tested seropositive at baseline. Regions left unmutated in variants are reportedly the target of nearly half of spike-specific TCRs.

The method was immunoSEQ multiplex PCR; TCRdb's version includes in-frame clones alone and lacks a portion of them. The sample consists of approximately 100,000 clones, roughly 90% of them appearing once. Concerning this clone itself: Its antigen remains unknown.

The clonotype was recovered from an adult in good health. Sequenced here: peripheral blood, sampled on day 0 of AZD1222 vaccination.

CDR3 DNA: TGTGCCAGCAGCCGGGACGGAAGCTCCTACGAGCAGTACTTC. Its protein product is CASSRDGSSYEQYF. The chain carries TRBV7-2 and TRBJ2-7; D may be TRBD1 or TRBD2 (5 bases each). The CDR3 contains 14 residues. Germline V gene sequence: CDR1 SGHTA, CDR2 FQGNSA. V gave up 5 bases and J gave up 0 bases, with 11 bases separating them.